In its sample, the clone carrying this T cell receptor beta chain ranks as large. Its antigen is currently unknown. The data were taken from a study of spatial heterogeneity in lung cancer. At the level of the study: The study observed each unique TCR and UMI combination more than ten times on average in raw reads.

Time point given: sample taken at primary tumor resection. Unsorted whole RNA of tumor, nontumor lung or frozen PBMC was sequenced. Deletions cut 5 bases from V and 1 base from J, with 8 bases between. This CDR3 contains 13 residues. Using its own MiXCR run on the 5' RACE reads, TCRdb lists one record per CDR3 protein. This table has some 2,000 distinct CDR3 sequences, approximately 10% appearing once. Broader study findings: Tracking of tumor mutation counts was seen in expanded intratumoral alpha and beta TCR counts. Tracking of ubiquitous and regional nonsynonymous mutations by counts of ubiquitous and regional expanded TCRs, respectively, was seen.

The chain couples TRBV12-3 or TRBV12-4 to TRBJ1-1; D gene ambiguous. The sample consisted of lung tumor tissue, taken at surgery. The TCR comes from a female donor with early-stage non-small cell lung cancer. The DNA of the CDR3 is TGTGCCAGCAGTCCCGGAAGGAACACTGAAGCTTTCTTT. This codes for CASSPGRNTEAFF.